The sample holds a few counts of the clone carrying this T cell receptor beta chain. The target antigen is unknown. These data belong to a study of shared clonotypes between healthy human individuals. Whole-study context: Researchers assigned three CD4 naive, three CD4 memory, two CD8 naive and one CD8 memory plate to each donor. Whole-study findings and limits: Naive subsets typically showed greater estimated richness than memory subsets. Deeper or shallower sequencing was expected to change how clonotypes are shared among donors.

Trimming cost V 2 bases and J 7 bases, with 15 bases left between them. CDR1 is SGHTA, CDR2 FQGNSA, per germline. This CDR3 comprises 15 residues. Sequencing used immunoSEQ multiplex PCR; TCRdb keeps in-frame clones, though not all of them. The sample has some 2,500,000 clones, roughly 92% seen once; the top ten hold 0.3% to 0.45%. The sequencing sample was made of naive CD4+ T cells from PBMCs. The subset was: CD45RA+ positively selected. This sequence joins TRBV7-2 and TRBJ1-5, with D perhaps TRBD1 (6 bases). This receptor was obtained from a man aged 18 to 30 in good health. Some clones in this sample may be carry-over from other donors' samples. The CDR3 protein is CASSLQGNLGQPQHF. The CDR3 nucleotides read TGTGCCAGCAGCTTACAGGGGAATTTGGGGCAGCCCCAGCATTTT.